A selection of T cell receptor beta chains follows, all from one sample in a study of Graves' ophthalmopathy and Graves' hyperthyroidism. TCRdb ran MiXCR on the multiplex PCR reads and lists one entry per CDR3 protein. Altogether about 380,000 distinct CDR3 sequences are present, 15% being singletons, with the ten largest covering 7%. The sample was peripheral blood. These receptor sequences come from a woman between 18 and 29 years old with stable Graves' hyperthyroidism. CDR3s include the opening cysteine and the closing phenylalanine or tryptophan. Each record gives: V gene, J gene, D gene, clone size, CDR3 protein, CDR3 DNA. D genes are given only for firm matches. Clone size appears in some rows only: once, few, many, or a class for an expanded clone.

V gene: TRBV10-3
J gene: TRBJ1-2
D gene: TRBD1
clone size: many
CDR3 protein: CAISERQGNYGYTF
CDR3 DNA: TGTGCCATCAGTGAGCGACAGGGGAACTATGGCTACACCTTC

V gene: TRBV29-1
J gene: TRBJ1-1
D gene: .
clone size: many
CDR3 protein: CSVERRLNTEAFF
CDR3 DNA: TGCAGCGTTGAACGTCGGTTGAACACTGAAGCTTTCTTT

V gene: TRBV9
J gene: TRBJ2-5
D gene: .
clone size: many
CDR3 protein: CASSPGGWQETQYF
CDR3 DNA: TGTGCCAGCAGTCCTGGGGGCTGGCAAGAGACCCAGTACTTC

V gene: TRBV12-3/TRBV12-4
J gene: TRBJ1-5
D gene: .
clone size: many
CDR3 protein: CASSFLGGRSNQPQHF
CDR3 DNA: TGTGCCAGCAGTTTCTTGGGGGGGCGAAGCAATCAGCCCCAGCATTTT

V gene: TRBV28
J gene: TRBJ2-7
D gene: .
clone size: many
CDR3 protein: CASSWANVLYEQYF
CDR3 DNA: TGTGCCAGCAGTTGGGCCAACGTCCTCTACGAGCAGTACTTC

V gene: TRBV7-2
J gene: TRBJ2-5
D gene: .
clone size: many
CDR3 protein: CASSLVASQETQYF
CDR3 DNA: TGTGCCAGCAGCTTAGTGGCTAGCCAAGAGACCCAGTACTTC

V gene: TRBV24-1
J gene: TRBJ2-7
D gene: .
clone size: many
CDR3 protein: CATSDPRTTTYEQYF
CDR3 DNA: TGTGCCACCAGTGACCCTCGGACAACCACCTACGAGCAGTACTTC

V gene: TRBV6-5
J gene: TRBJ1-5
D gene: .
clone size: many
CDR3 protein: CASSLGVQPQHF
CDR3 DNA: TGTGCCAGCAGTTTGGGAGTTCAGCCCCAGCATTTT

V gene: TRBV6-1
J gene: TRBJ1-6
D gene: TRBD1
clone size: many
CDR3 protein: CASSRDRGTSPLHF
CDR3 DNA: TGTGCCAGCAGTCGGGACAGGGGAACTTCACCCCTCCACTTT

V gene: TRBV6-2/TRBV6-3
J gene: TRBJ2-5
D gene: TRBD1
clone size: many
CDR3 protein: CASSYWTGRETQYF
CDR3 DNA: TGTGCCAGCAGTTACTGGACAGGGCGAGAGACCCAGTACTTC

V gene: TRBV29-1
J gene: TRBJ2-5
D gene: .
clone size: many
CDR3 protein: CSFAWDGQETQYF
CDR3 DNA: TGCAGCTTCGCATGGGACGGCCAAGAGACCCAGTACTTC

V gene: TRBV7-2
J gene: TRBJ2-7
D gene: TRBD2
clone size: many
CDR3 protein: CARSGLAGGGYEQYF
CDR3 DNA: TGTGCCAGGTCCGGACTAGCGGGGGGCGGGTACGAGCAGTACTTC

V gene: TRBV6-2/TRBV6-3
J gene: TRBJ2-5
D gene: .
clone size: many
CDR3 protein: CASSSLLPGPLGTETQYF
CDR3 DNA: TGTGCCAGCAGTTCCCTCCTACCGGGCCCTCTAGGGACAGAGACCCAGTACTTC

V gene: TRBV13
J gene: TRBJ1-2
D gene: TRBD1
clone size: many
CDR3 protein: CASSDYRGGYTF
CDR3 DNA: TGTGCCAGCAGCGACTACAGGGGAGGCTACACCTTC

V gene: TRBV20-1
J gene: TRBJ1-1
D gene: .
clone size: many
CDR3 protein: CSARDHGTAMNTEAFF
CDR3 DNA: TGCAGTGCTAGAGATCATGGGACGGCAATGAACACTGAAGCTTTCTTT

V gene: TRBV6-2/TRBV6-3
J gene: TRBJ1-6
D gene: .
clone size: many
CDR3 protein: CASSLLPTSPLHF
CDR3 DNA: TGTGCCAGCAGTTTACTTCCGACTTCACCCCTCCACTTT

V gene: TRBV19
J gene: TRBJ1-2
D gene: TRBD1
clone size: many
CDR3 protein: CASTSTGALYGYTF
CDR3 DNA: TGTGCCAGTACCTCGACAGGGGCCCTATATGGCTACACCTTC

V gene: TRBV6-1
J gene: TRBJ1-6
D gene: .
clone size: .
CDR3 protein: CASSWGRMDNSPLHF
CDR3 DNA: TGTGCCAGCAGCTGGGGACGGATGGATAATTCACCCCTCCACTTT

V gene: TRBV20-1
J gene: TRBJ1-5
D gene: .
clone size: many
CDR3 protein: CSAGDSNQPQHF
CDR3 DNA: TGCAGTGCCGGAGATAGCAATCAGCCCCAGCATTTT

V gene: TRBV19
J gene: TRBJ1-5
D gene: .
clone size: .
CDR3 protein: CASTFTGVGNQPQHF
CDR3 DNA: TGTGCCAGTACCTTCACGGGAGTGGGGAACCAGCCCCAGCATTTT

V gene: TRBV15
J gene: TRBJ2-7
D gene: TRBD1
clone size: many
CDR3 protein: CATSPSWEQGAREQYF
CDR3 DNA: TGTGCCACCAGCCCCTCGTGGGAACAGGGGGCGCGGGAGCAGTACTTC

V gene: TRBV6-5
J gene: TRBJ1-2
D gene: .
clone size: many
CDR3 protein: CASLEVGFYGYTF
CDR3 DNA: TGTGCCAGCCTTGAGGTGGGATTTTATGGCTACACCTTC

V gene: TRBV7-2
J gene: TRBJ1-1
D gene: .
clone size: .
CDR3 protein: CASSLDGGPTEAFF
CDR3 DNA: TGTGCCAGCAGCCTCGACGGAGGCCCCACTGAAGCTTTCTTT

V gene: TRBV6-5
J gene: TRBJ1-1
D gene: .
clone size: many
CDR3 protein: CASTSPMNTEAFF
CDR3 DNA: TGTGCCAGCACAAGTCCCATGAACACTGAAGCTTTCTTT

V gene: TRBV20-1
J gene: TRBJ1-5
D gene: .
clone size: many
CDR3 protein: CSARDPGVHSNQPQHF
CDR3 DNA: TGCAGTGCTAGAGATCCGGGGGTCCATAGCAATCAGCCCCAGCATTTT

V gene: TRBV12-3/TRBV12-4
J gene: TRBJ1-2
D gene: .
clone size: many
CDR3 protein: CASSLQGPLGYTF
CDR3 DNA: TGTGCCAGCAGCTTACAGGGACCCTTAGGCTACACCTTC

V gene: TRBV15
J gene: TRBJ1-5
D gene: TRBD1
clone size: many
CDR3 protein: CATSREGGQGNQPQHF
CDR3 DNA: TGTGCCACCAGCAGAGAAGGGGGACAGGGCAATCAGCCCCAGCATTTT

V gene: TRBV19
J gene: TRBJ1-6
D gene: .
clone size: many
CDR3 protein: CASSLRTDNSPLHF
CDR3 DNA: TGTGCCAGTAGTTTGCGGACAGATAATTCACCCCTCCACTTT

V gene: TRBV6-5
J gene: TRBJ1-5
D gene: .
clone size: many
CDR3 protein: CASSYIANQPQHF
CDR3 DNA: TGTGCCAGCAGTTACATCGCCAATCAGCCCCAGCATTTT

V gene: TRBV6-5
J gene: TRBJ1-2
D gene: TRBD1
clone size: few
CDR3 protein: CASSYDGTANYGYTF
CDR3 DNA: TGTGCCAGCAGTTACGATGGGACAGCTAACTATGGCTACACCTTC

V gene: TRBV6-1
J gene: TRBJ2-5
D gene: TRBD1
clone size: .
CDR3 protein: CASSVAGTGWQETQYF
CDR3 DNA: TGTGCCAGCAGTGTCGCGGGGACAGGGTGGCAAGAGACCCAGTACTTC

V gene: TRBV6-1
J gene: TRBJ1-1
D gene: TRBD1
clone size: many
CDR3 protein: CASRNRDRGKNTEAFF
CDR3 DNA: TGTGCCAGCAGAAACCGGGACAGGGGGAAGAACACTGAAGCTTTCTTT

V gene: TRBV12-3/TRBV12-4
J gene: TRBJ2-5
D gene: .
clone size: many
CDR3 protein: CASNPPGASEGETQYF
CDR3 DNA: TGTGCCAGCAACCCTCCCGGGGCCTCCGAGGGAGAGACCCAGTACTTC